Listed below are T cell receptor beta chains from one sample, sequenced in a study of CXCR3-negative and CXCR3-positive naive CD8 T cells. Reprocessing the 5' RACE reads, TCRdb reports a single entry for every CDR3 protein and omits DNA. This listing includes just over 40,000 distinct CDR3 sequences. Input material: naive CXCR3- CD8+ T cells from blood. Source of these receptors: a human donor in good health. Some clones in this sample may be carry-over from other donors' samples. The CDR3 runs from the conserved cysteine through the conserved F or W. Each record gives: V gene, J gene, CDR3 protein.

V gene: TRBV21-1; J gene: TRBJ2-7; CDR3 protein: CASSKVGTRGCWFEQYF
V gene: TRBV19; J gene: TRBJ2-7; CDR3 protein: CASSIGQGVSYEQYF
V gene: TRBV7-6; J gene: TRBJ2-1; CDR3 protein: CASSLSRGGNEQFF
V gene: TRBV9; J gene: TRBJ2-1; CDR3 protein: CASNEKGGYNEQFF
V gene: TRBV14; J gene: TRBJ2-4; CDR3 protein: CASSQAQGLAKNIQYF
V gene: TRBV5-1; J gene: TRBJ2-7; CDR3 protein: CASSIWTSGEQYF
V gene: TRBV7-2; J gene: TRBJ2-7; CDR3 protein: CASSLGASGGLYYEQYF
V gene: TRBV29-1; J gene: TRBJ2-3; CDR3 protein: CSVRLAYTDTQYF
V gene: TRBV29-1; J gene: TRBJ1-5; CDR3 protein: CSVEGTGGRDSNQPQHF
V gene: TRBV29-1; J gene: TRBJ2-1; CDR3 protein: CSVFFGRSENEQFF
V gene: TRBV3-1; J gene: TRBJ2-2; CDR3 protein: CASSQTYGTVNTGELFF
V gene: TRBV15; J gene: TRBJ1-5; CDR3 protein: CATSPQVPWQPQHF
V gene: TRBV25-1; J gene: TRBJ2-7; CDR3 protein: CASSGDGPSYEQYF
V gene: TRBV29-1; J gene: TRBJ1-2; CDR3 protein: CSVAQGIDGYTF
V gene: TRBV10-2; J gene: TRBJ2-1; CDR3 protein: CASSGSINSYNEQFF
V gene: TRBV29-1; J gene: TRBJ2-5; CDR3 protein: CSGWDFQETQYF
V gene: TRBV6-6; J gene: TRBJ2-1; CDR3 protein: CASTRGAGGPIEQFF
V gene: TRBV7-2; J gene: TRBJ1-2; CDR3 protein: CASSLEGGEVYGYTF